This TCR beta chain originates from a study of blood T cells in healthy people across ages (dated by TCRdb to between 2014 and 2017). About the study as a whole: Template switching captured roughly one uniquely barcoded TCR beta cDNA molecule per two T cells in model experiments. Using deep sequencing normalized with unique cDNA molecular identifiers, the study measured how TCR beta repertoire diversity changes with age. Donors were grouped into four age groups: young (average roughly 16 years), middle-aged (roughly 38), aged (roughly 62) and long-lived (around 80). To avoid experimental bias, donors of different ages were spread randomly across the sequencing lanes. Two additional independent replicas of 1 million unique cDNA reads from the same blood draw were analyzed for two donors (one aged 18 to 30 and one aged 80 or older). General conclusions and limits of the study: Observed TCR beta diversity correlated strongly with the percentage of naive T cells measured by flow cytometry. Because profiling used bulk unsorted PBMCs, naive and antigen-experienced compartments could not be compared conclusively. Compared with the aged group, the long-lived group had more naive CD4+ T cells, fewer expanded clones and increased TCR diversity, suggesting age selection. Observed TCR beta diversity per million T cells fell roughly linearly with age, and a significant reduction was already apparent by age approximately 40. Total diversity estimates from one million sequenced T cells were considered lower bounds and underestimates. Donor CMV infection status was unknown, potentially confounding age-related changes in expanded clonotypes.

A remark on this clonotype: The target of this receptor is not known. No much larger clone is present one base from it, and per-base qualities are unavailable.

The protocol used for the library was 5' RACE. Sequencing used an Illumina HiSeq 2500. The second PCR ran for about 6 to 12 cycles and used a J-beta primer mix along with a sample-barcoded 5' primer. A template-switch 5' adaptor carrying 12 random nucleotides introduced a unique molecular identifier onto each TCR beta cDNA molecule. Each sample yielded at least 2.5 million CDR3-containing paired-end reads. The Mint cDNA synthesis kit, primed by a TRBC-specific oligonucleotide, was used to synthesize first-strand cDNA from all RNA. Following uracil-DNA glycosylase treatment, a first 18-cycle PCR with universal primers M1SS and BC2_uni_R was performed on all cDNA. Regarding the original processing steps: For normalization, 1 million high-quality reads, each with a distinct molecular identifier, were randomly selected from each sample. Instead of being binned into consensus sequences, reads with shared molecular identifiers were discarded. MiTCR, set to a Q25 quality threshold and the strictest error-elimination algorithm, was used for CDR3 identification, clonotype clustering and error correction. A nonparametric unseen species model using Euler transformation provided a lower-bound estimate of total TCR beta diversity. TCRdb itself trimmed the public reads at Q25 with fastp, ran MiXCR and retained productive beta chains. Records with the same CDR3 protein are collapsed into one entry carrying the most frequent genes and DNA. The V and J calls, along with clone size, are taken from TCRdb and not from the paper's own processing. Counted in this sample were some 290,000 distinct CDR3 sequences; roughly a quarter of them appeared once. 25% to 35% of the sample is held by the ten biggest clonotypes.

V is reduced by 4 bases and J by 5 bases, leaving a spacing of 15 bases between them. CDR1 is given as MDHEN and CDR2 as SYDVKM, both from the germline V gene. Inclusive of the bounding cysteine and phenylalanine, the CDR3 is 15 residues long. Only the CDR3 region is kept as DNA, spanning 45 bases read in frame from base 1. The approximately 40 donors, aged about 6 to 95 years, were systemically healthy Caucasian individuals from Russia. Approximately 9.7 milliliters of peripheral blood were drawn from each donor into EDTA-treated Vacutainer tubes. PBMCs were isolated by Ficoll-Paque density-gradient centrifugation, with at least 6 million obtained per sample. Trizol reagent was used to extract total RNA from PBMCs, with at least 5.5 micrograms per sample. For every donor, flow cytometry on a PBMC aliquot measured the percentage of naive CD45RAhigh/CD27high T cells.

The sequence joins TRBV28 to TRBJ1-5; the D gene is perhaps TRBD1, from 5 matching bases. The sequence came from a woman aged 65 to 85 in good health. The sample was blood. For the CDR3, the sequence is CASSSQAFYYQPQHF. The sequenced DNA is TGTGCCAGCAGTTCACAGGCGTTCTACTATCAGCCCCAGCATTTT.